This T cell receptor beta chain was sequenced during a study of human thymus T cells. Details on this clone: Its target is unknown.

Healthy Finnish infants undergoing corrective surgery for congenital heart defects provided the donor material. The table came from immunoSEQ multiplex PCR; TCRdb's copy has only in-frame clones and leaves some out. This sample carries some 57,000 clones, around 94% of them seen once, and the ten largest clones take over 5%. Whole-study results and caveats: Blood and thymic repertoires both appeared biased in V and J gene usage.

CDR3 size: 15 residues. V trimming: 2 bases; J trimming: 6 bases; junction bases outside the gene matches: 7. Germline CDR1 and CDR2: MDHEN and SYDVKM. The TCR comes from a boy less than two years old with a congenital heart defect but otherwise immunologically healthy. The rearrangement uses TRBV28 and TRBJ1-5; 7 bases agree with TRBD1. Sequencing input: blood. The CDR3 bases are TGTGCCAGCAGTTTAAGTGCCAGGGGGAGTCAGCCCCAGCATTTT. Its translation is CASSLSARGSQPQHF.